The TCR beta chain described here comes from a study of blood T cell repertoires in COVID-19 (dated by TCRdb to the early 2020s). Describing the broader study: Samples from collaborators originated in the United States, Italy and Spain and spanned both the acute and convalescent phases of COVID-19. Samples were obtained from the ongoing ImmuneRACE study (first 160 participants) and from 1,254 subjects provided by 6 global collaborators. A freely available public database, intended as a resource for researchers studying the immune response to SARS-CoV-2, is where the repertoires were released. Nearly every sample came with metadata listing a de-identified subject ID, COVID-19 status, age in years and sex. Deeply sampled blood TCRbeta repertoires from subjects exposed to, actively infected with, or recovered from COVID-19 were included in the dataset. Where available, HLA class I and class II types were taken from metadata supplied by the sample provider and were not determined by assay-based typing. The material from the prospective study consisted of cDNA or gDNA derived from T cells, B-cell-depleted T cells, or PBMCs.

TCRbeta CDR3 regions were amplified from genomic DNA by means of the immunoSEQ Assay, a bias-controlled multiplex PCR. The paper's data handling went like this. Nucleated cell counts per sample were estimated from amplification of reference gene primers within the assay. Sequence reads were collapsed and filtered to measure the absolute abundance of every unique TCRbeta CDR3 rearrangement. For each sample, productive Simpson clonality was calculated as the square root of Simpson's diversity index over productive rearrangements. Here the immuneACCESS table is served through TCRdb, limited to in-frame sequences with V and J called. Missing clones are a known gap in these copies; in checked studies unresolved V genes cover under half, and the rest lacks a known reason. V and J calls plus clone size are reproduced from that table; the DNA served to infer D and trimming. The sample table records more than 200,000 clones; about four fifths of these occur just once. Jointly, the top ten make up approximately 9% of the sample.

What the study reported, not specific to this receptor: The quantity of clinical and demographic metadata differed by source and by participant and was supplied without curation.

A single count supports this clone. Its antigen is unknown. The record has no base qualities; no much larger clone is one base away. Whole blood was collected in K2EDTA tubes by collaborating institutions according to the institutions' own protocols. Collaborator samples were shipped for TCRbeta analysis as frozen whole blood, isolated PBMCs, or DNA extracted from either sample type. Input material: peripheral blood. This TCR derives from a man aged 40-50 years with active or convalescent COVID-19.

The CDR3 region reads CASSAASGGGYYNEQFF. The sequenced DNA: TGTGCCAGCAGTGCCGCCTCCGGGGGAGGGTACTACAATGAGCAGTTCTTC. The receptor chain draws on TRBV6-1 and TRBJ2-1; 7 middle bases align to TRBD2. Trimming takes 4 bases off V and 3 bases off J; junction bases not matched to a gene: 12. From the cysteine up to the phenylalanine, the CDR3 has a length of 17 residues. The retained sequence is limited to the CDR3, 51 bases, with the frame set at the first base. Via the germline V gene, CDR1 is MNHNS and CDR2 SASEGT.